These T cell receptor beta chains were read from a single sample in a study of PD-1 blockade in mismatch repair-deficient tumors. TCRdb keeps only in-frame clones here, not all; method: immunoSEQ multiplex PCR. The sample contains approximately 100,000 clones, 82% of which appear only once. The sequenced sample was peripheral blood, obtained approximately 8 months after starting pembrolizumab. All receptors derive from an adult with mismatch repair-deficient cancer. The CDR3 runs from the conserved cysteine through the conserved F or W. D genes are given only for firm matches. Clone size is stated in some rows and not others, as once, few, many or a class when expanded.

J	length	size	D	V	DNA	CDR3
TRBJ2-5	17	NA	TRBD1	TRBV23-1	TGCGCCAGCAGTACTCCCGGGACAGGAGGGCATCGAGAGACCCAGTACTTC	CASSTPGTGGHRETQYF
TRBJ2-7	15	NA	TRBD2	TRBV9	TGTGCCAGCAGCCCACGGACTAGCGGGAGTTACGAGCAGTACTTC	CASSPRTSGSYEQYF
TRBJ1-4	13	NA	NA	TRBV7-9	TGTGCCAGCCGAACGGCAACTAATGAAAAACTGTTTTTT	CASRTATNEKLFF
TRBJ1-6	14	NA	NA	TRBV6-5	TGTGCCAGCAGTTACGGGCACCCTGATGGGGCCCTCCACTTT	CASSYGHPDGALHF
TRBJ2-3	15	NA	TRBD2	TRBV6-1	TGTGCCAGCAGATCGATTAGCGGGAGCTCGGATACGCAGTATTTT	CASRSISGSSDTQYF
TRBJ2-3	13	NA	NA	TRBV7-3	TGTGCCAGCAGCTTAAGCTGGACAGATACGCAGTATTTT	CASSLSWTDTQYF
TRBJ1-2	15	few	TRBD1	TRBV6-6	TGTGCCAGCACCCCCGGAGGACAGGGCGTATATGGCTACACCTTC	CASTPGGQGVYGYTF
TRBJ2-3	15	NA	TRBD2	TRBV9	TGTGCCAGCAGCGTAGCTAGCGGGAGGCTCGCTACGCAGTATTTT	CASSVASGRLATQYF
TRBJ2-7	12	NA	NA	TRBV5-1	TGCGCCAGCAGCCGGGACTTAGACGAGCAGTACTTC	CASSRDLDEQYF
TRBJ2-3	15	NA	NA	TRBV6-1	TGTGCCAGCAGTGAATGGGTCAGCCCCACAGATACGCAGTATTTT	CASSEWVSPTDTQYF
TRBJ2-5	15	NA	NA	TRBV5-1	TGCGCCAGCAGCTTGGCTGGCGGGATGGAAGAGACCCAGTACTTC	CASSLAGGMEETQYF
TRBJ2-7	15	NA	TRBD1	TRBV4-1	TGCGCCAGCAGCCAAAAAATAGGGGGCCCCTACGAGCAGTACTTC	CASSQKIGGPYEQYF
TRBJ2-1	14	NA	NA	TRBV4-1	TGCGCCAGCAGCCACCCGGGCATCTACAATGAGCAGTTCTTC	CASSHPGIYNEQFF
TRBJ1-1	13	NA	NA	TRBV29-1	TGCAGCGCCCTGCACGGGGATAACACTGAAGCTTTCTTT	CSALHGDNTEAFF
TRBJ1-3	15	NA	TRBD1	TRBV5-4	TGTGCCAGCAGCTCGGGACAGTCCTCTGGAAACACCATATATTTT	CASSSGQSSGNTIYF
TRBJ2-7	15	once	TRBD2	TRBV5-8	TGTGCCAGCAGCTTGTATCCTAGCGGACCCTACGAGCAGTACTTC	CASSLYPSGPYEQYF
TRBJ2-1	15	NA	TRBD2	TRBV29-1	TGCAGCGTTGGTTCGGGAGGCCTCCTCGGGAATGAGCAGTTCTTC	CSVGSGGLLGNEQFF
TRBJ2-7	15	NA	NA	TRBV11-2	TGTGCCAGCAGACATGTAGCGGTTAGCTCCTACGAGCAGTACTTC	CASRHVAVSSYEQYF
TRBJ2-3	18	NA	TRBD2	TRBV7-2	TGTGCCAGCAGCTCACGGACTAGCGGGAGGTCTAGCACAGATACGCAGTATTTT	CASSSRTSGRSSTDTQYF
TRBJ2-6	18	many	TRBD1	TRBV7-3	TGTGCCAGCAGGCCCCCCGGACAGGGGATTCCTGGGGCCAACGTCCTGACTTTC	CASRPPGQGIPGANVLTF
TRBJ2-3	16	NA	NA	TRBV5-1	TGCGCCAGCAGCTTGACCTCGGGAGCTGGCACAGATACGCAGTATTTT	CASSLTSGAGTDTQYF
TRBJ2-3	14	NA	NA	TRBV9	TGTGCCAGCAGCGTAGGGGGTGCTGAAGATACGCAGTATTTT	CASSVGGAEDTQYF